This entry lists 29 T cell receptor beta chains sequenced from one sample in a study of blood T cells in healthy people across ages. The authors ran a second PCR of roughly 6 to 12 cycles using a sample-barcoded 5' primer and a J-beta primer mix. TCRdb used MiXCR to reprocess the 5' RACE reads, holding one entry per CDR3 protein. The table has approximately 360,000 distinct CDR3 sequences, approximately 52% seen once. The sample was blood. These receptors came from a man between 60 and 75 years old in good health.

This CDR3 is CASTYLPTRTEAFF. CDR3 in DNA: TGTGCCAGCACCTACCTCCCCACGAGGACTGAAGCTTTCTTT. The chain combines TRBV2 with TRBJ1-1; D not certain. Germline-derived CDR1 and CDR2 are SNHLY and FYNNEI. The germline V and J ends were trimmed by 7 bases and 5 bases, with 17 bases remaining between them. This CDR3 is 14 amino acids long.

The V and J genes are TRBV6-2 or TRBV6-3 and TRBJ1-2; D unresolved. CDR1 is MNHEY, CDR2 SVGEGT, per germline. The CDR3 has 17 residues. V gave up 0 bases and J gave up 0 bases, with 14 bases separating them. The CDR3: CASSYSPAPPANYGYTF. CDR3 in DNA: TGTGCCAGCAGTTACTCTCCCGCTCCACCGGCTAACTATGGCTACACCTTC.

This clonotype was counted at least ten times. The rearrangement links TRBV4-3 to TRBJ1-2; weak D call: TRBD1 (5 bases). Trimming left V 0 bases short and J 4 bases short, with 12 bases between. Germline CDR1 and CDR2: LGHNA and YSLEER. The CDR3 loop spans 15 amino acids. Here the CDR3 DNA reads TGCGCCAGCAGCCAAGACCTTACGGGACTCTATGGCTACACCTTC. Its translation: CASSQDLTGLYGYTF.

Comments on this clonotype: One end of the junction is discordant with germline, which a read error may explain. The chain joins TRBV6-6 to TRBJ2-1; 11 bases match TRBD2. Germline loops: CDR1 MNHNY, CDR2 SVGAGI (reference sequence). The CDR3 totals 16 residues. CDR3 nucleotides: TGTGCCAGCAGCTTTGGGACTAGCGGAAACCTTAATGGGCAGTTCTTC. Translation: CASSFGTSGNLNGQFF.

J is TRBJ2-2 and V is TRBV29-1; 9 bases are a match to TRBD2. Trimming took 2 bases from V and 7 from J; bases not matched to a gene: 5. This CDR3 is 14 amino acids long. Germline loops: CDR1 SQVTM, CDR2 ANQGSEA. The CDR3 DNA sequence: TGCAGCGTTGAACGCGGGAGGGCCGGCGGGGAGCTGTTTTTT. As protein: CSVERGRAGGELFF.

This clonotype was found a few times. This chain links TRBV11-1 with TRBJ2-1, with 7 positions matching TRBD1. After removal of 5 bases from V and 9 bases from J, the junction contained 7 bases not matched to a gene. CDR1 is SGHAT and CDR2 is FQDESV in the germline V gene (reference sequence). The CDR3 covers 13 residues. This chain's CDR3 is CASSRDRVGEQFF. The CDR3 nucleotides are TGTGCCAGCAGCCGTGACAGGGTGGGTGAGCAGTTCTTC.

The chain is built from TRBV6-5 and TRBJ1-5; TRBD1 aligns across 7 bases. The CDR3 is 13 amino acids. V dropped 10 bases and J dropped 7; count of bases not matched to a gene: 10. The germline V gene encodes CDR1 MNHEY and CDR2 SVGAGI. In DNA, the CDR3 is TGTGCCACCACAGGGGATCCTAGGCAGCCCCAGCATTTT. Protein: CATTGDPRQPQHF.

The V call is TRBV30, the J call TRBJ1-5; 8 nucleotides match TRBD1. CDR1 is GTSNPN, CDR2 SVGIG, per germline (reference sequence). J was trimmed by 3 bases and V by 7 bases; bases with no gene match: 8. CDR3 length: 14 amino acids. DNA of the CDR3: TGTGCCTTCGAAACAGGGGGACACAATCAGCCCCAGCATTTT. This gives the protein CAFETGGHNQPQHF.

This clonotype was counted only a few times. The gene calls are TRBV18 and TRBJ2-3, with D unresolved. CDR1 and CDR2 from the germline V gene are KGHSH and LQKENI. V dropped 1 base and J dropped 10 bases, with 6 bases sitting between them. The CDR3 is 11 residues long. The CDR3 loop reads CASSPLPAQYF. The CDR3 region has the DNA TGTGCCAGCTCACCACTCCCCGCGCAGTATTTT.

This clonotype was counted once. A junction end diverges from the germline sequence, so it may reflect a read error. This chain joins TRBV10-3 and TRBJ2-7, with 7 bases that match TRBD1. CDR3 size: 14 residues. Germline lookup yields CDR1 ENHRY and CDR2 SYGVKD. The CDR3 bases are TGTGCCACCGGCGACAGGGCCGGATCCTACGAGCGGTACTTC. It encodes CATGDRAGSYERYF.

The chain uses TRBV11-3 and TRBJ2-7, with D possibly being TRBD2 (5 bases). The V gene's germline CDR1 is SGHNT and CDR2 YENEEA. The CDR3 extends over 16 amino acids. Trimming pared 2 bases from V and 3 bases from J, leaving 17 bases between. The DNA for the CDR3 is TGTGCCAGCAGCTTAAACGGGGAGCTGTTTTACTACGAGCAGTACTTC. As protein: CASSLNGELFYYEQYF.

CDR3 nucleotides: TGTGCCAGCAGTCGAGACGCGACAGCCTATAGCAATCAGCCCCAGCATTTT. Protein: CASSRDATAYSNQPQHF. The chain combines TRBV28 with TRBJ1-5; perhaps TRBD1 as D (5 bases). CDR1 is MDHEN and CDR2 is SYDVKM in the germline V gene. V shed 5 bases and J shed 0 bases, with 17 bases lying between them. The CDR3 runs 17 residues. Filled out from reference TRBV28 and TRBJ1-5, the complete variable domain reads DVKVTQSSRYLVKRTGEKVFLECVQDMDHENMFWYRQDPGLGLRLIYFSYDVKMKEKGDIPEGYSVSREKKERFSLILESASTNQTSMYLCASSRDATAYSNQPQHFGDGTRLSIL.

A word on this clonotype: A read error may explain this, as a much larger clone is one base away. The chain is built from TRBV28 and TRBJ2-4; 7 bases are a match to TRBD1. Near its end, the DNA agrees better with TRBJ2-7, so the J call may be wrong. CDR1 and CDR2 (germline): MDHEN, SYDVKM. The CDR3 is 15 amino acids. CDR3 DNA: TGTGCCAGCAGCATCACCGGGACAGCTTCCTACGAGCAGTACTTC. It yields the protein CASSITGTASYEQYF.

This chain links TRBV7-6 with TRBJ2-1; D gene ambiguous. V dropped 0 bases and J dropped 3 bases, with 9 bases sitting between them. Per the germline V gene, CDR1 is SGHVS and CDR2 is FNYEAQ. This CDR3 has 15 residues. DNA for the CDR3: TGTGCCAGCAGCTTAGCTAATAGTATCTACAATGAGCAGTTCTTC. It is translated as CASSLANSIYNEQFF.

V and J are TRBV7-9 and TRBJ2-1; D gene uncertain. This CDR3 region has 16 residues. V was pared by 6 bases and J by 1 base, with 16 bases between. CDR1 is SEHNR and CDR2 is FQNEAQ in the germline V gene (reference sequence). CDR3 sequence: CASSHTRATSYNEQFF. CDR3 coding DNA: TGTGCCAGCAGTCACACCCGGGCTACTTCCTACAATGAGCAGTTCTTC.

This clonotype showed up many times. V gene TRBV28 combines with J gene TRBJ2-7; D call uncertain. Trimming cost V 4 bases and J 1 base, with 5 bases left between them. The CDR3 sequence is 12 residues long. From germline, CDR1 is MDHEN and CDR2 SYDVKM. This CDR3 reads CASSSGSYEQYF. CDR3 in DNA: TGTGCCAGCAGTTCCGGGTCCTACGAGCAGTACTTC.

The rearrangement uses TRBV2 and TRBJ2-1; 13 bases map to TRBD2. Germline lookup yields CDR1 SNHLY and CDR2 FYNNEI. This CDR3 has 17 amino acids. V lost 5 bases, J lost 5 bases, and 9 bases stayed unmatched. The CDR3 coding sequence is TGTGCCAGCAGTCCCCCTGGGACTAGCGGGACCGACAATGAGCAGTTCTTC. Protein product: CASSPPGTSGTDNEQFF.

V is TRBV18 and J is TRBJ1-6; TRBD1 might be the D (5 bases). The CDR3 is made up of 15 amino acids. Trimming pared 2 bases from V and 5 bases from J, leaving 10 bases between. Per germline, CDR1 KGHSH and CDR2 LQKENI. DNA for the CDR3: TGTGCCAGCTCACCATCCTCCAGGGATAATTCACCCCTCCACTTT. Translated, it gives CASSPSSRDNSPLHF.

This clonotype has just a few counts. The V call is TRBV2, the J call TRBJ2-3; weak D call: TRBD1 (6 bases). The germline V gene encodes CDR1 SNHLY and CDR2 FYNNEI. The ends were cut back, 5 bases at V and 4 bases at J, with 13 bases in the middle. This CDR3 region has 14 residues. The CDR3 DNA is TGTGCCAGCAGTCTACAGGGTAGGGCAGATACGCAGTATTTT. Amino acids: CASSLQGRADTQYF.

The rearrangement links TRBV12-3 or TRBV12-4 to TRBJ1-1, with a weak D call TRBD1 (5 bases). The CDR3 spans 14 residues. V lost 6 bases, J lost 3 bases, and 14 bases lay in between. The CDR3 nucleotides read TGTGCCAGCAGCCGGAGCGGAGGGGACACTGAAGCTTTCTTT. Amino acid sequence: CASSRSGGDTEAFF.

The V and J genes are TRBV18 and TRBJ2-3; unclear D gene. Trimming shortened V by 1 base and J by 2 bases, and 10 bases separated the two germline ends. CDR1 and CDR2 (germline): KGHSH, LQKENI. There are 15 residues in the CDR3. Written as DNA, the CDR3 is TGTGCCAGCTCACCACGCTCTCAATCCACAGATACGCAGTATTTT. Translation: CASSPRSQSTDTQYF.

This sequence joins TRBV28 and TRBJ2-1; D call uncertain. This CDR3 comprises 15 residues. Trimming pared 7 bases from V and 6 bases from J, leaving 19 bases between. The V gene's germline CDR1 is MDHEN and CDR2 SYDVKM. The CDR3 DNA follows: TGTGCCAGCATACCATCGGGCCCTTCCCCCAATGAGCAGTTCTTC. Its protein is CASIPSGPSPNEQFF. Full variable domain (outside the CDR3, taken from reference TRBV28 and TRBJ2-1): DVKVTQSSRYLVKRTGEKVFLECVQDMDHENMFWYRQDPGLGLRLIYFSYDVKMKEKGDIPEGYSVSREKKERFSLILESASTNQTSMYLCASIPSGPSPNEQFFGPGTRLTVL.

The V gene is TRBV15, the J gene TRBJ1-5, with TRBD1 matching 11 bases. This CDR3 has 16 amino acids. The V and J ends lost 5 bases and 7 bases, in that order; junction bases with no gene match: 10. Per germline, CDR1 LNHNV and CDR2 YYDKDF (reference sequence). CDR3 loop: CATSPQDRGRRQPQHF. DNA of the CDR3: TGTGCCACCAGCCCCCAGGACAGGGGGCGCCGCCAGCCCCAGCATTTT.

In its sample, this clonotype was seen a few times. The chain is built from TRBV20-1 and TRBJ2-1; TRBD2 agrees at 9 bases. J lost 4 bases, V lost 3 bases, and 7 bases had no gene match. Looked up from germline, CDR1 is DFQATT and CDR2 is SNEGSKA (reference sequence). The CDR3 covers 15 residues. The CDR3 loop is CSARKRGDRYNEQFF. CDR3 DNA: TGCAGTGCTAGGAAGCGGGGGGATCGATACAATGAGCAGTTCTTC.

The V and J genes are TRBV24-1 and TRBJ2-5; TRBD2 agrees at 7 bases. From germline, CDR1 is KGHDR and CDR2 SFDVKD. V gave up 0 bases and J gave up 5 bases; unmatched junction bases: 11. CDR3 length equals 17 residues. The DNA of the CDR3 is TGTGCCACCAGTGATTTGACGGAGGGAGGGGAAGTTGAGACCCAGTACTTC. It encodes CATSDLTEGGEVETQYF.

This chain uses TRBV24-1 with TRBJ1-2; no clear D gene. The germline CDR1 and CDR2 sequences are KGHDR and SFDVKD. The ends were cut back, 3 bases at V and 4 bases at J, with 8 bases in the middle. This CDR3 contains 13 residues. The CDR3 loop reads CATSDTEPYGYTF. The CDR3 nucleotides read TGTGCCACCAGTGATACGGAGCCCTATGGCTACACCTTC.

At least ten counts were recorded for this clonotype. V usage is TRBV20-1 and J usage is TRBJ1-6; 9 bases map to TRBD1. There are 15 residues in the CDR3. Looked up from germline, CDR1 is DFQATT and CDR2 is SNEGSKA (reference sequence). Losses at the gene ends were 2 bases for V and 5 bases for J; bases not matched to a gene: 4. CDR3 bases: TGCAGTGCTAGAACAGGGGGCTTAAATAATTCACCCCTCCACTTT. Translating gives CSARTGGLNNSPLHF.

V gene TRBV20-1 combines with J gene TRBJ2-4; no definite D call. The DNA end is a closer match to TRBJ2-7, so the J assignment may be wrong. Germline assignment: CDR1 DFQATT and CDR2 SNEGSKA (reference sequence). The CDR3 totals 12 residues. The DNA for the CDR3 is TGCAGTGCTAGTGATCAGCTTTACGAGCAGTACTTC. This codes for CSASDQLYEQYF.

This clonotype was detected ten times or more. The rearrangement joins TRBV4-2 to TRBJ2-1; 8 bases align to TRBD2. The trim removed 5 bases at V and 5 bases at J, leaving 8 bases unmatched. The CDR3 runs to 15 residues. The germline V gene has CDR1 LGHNA and CDR2 YNFKEQ. CDR3 DNA: TGTGCCAGCAGCGCGGGGGGCTTAATGGACAATGAGCAGTTCTTC. This sequence encodes CASSAGGLMDNEQFF.